This note documents a single T cell receptor beta chain sequence. What it binds is unknown. Sequencing templates came from extracted RNA that was reverse transcribed into cDNA. Data came from immunoSEQ multiplex PCR; TCRdb stores just in-frame clones and leaves some out. Of under 150,000 clones detected, roughly 50% appear once; the ten largest clones hold roughly a tenth. The entry originates in a study of CD8+ T cells in alopecia areata. The CDR3 length is 12 residues. The V gene lost 2 bases and the J gene lost 4 bases, with 6 bases spanning the gap. CDR1 is GTSNPN, CDR2 SVGIG, per germline (reference sequence). Study conclusions and caveats: Compared with normal scalp, lesional scalp had higher clonality and more expanded CD8+ clones.

Sorting of CD4+ and CD8+ T cells was performed on PBMCs. This clonotype originated in a human donor with alopecia areata. Source material: NKG2D-low CD8+ T cells sorted from blood. The V and J genes are TRBV30 and TRBJ1-5; D gene ambiguous. CDR3 in amino acids: CAWSYGNQPQHF. CDR3 DNA sequence: TGTGCCTGGAGTTATGGGAATCAGCCCCAGCATTTT.